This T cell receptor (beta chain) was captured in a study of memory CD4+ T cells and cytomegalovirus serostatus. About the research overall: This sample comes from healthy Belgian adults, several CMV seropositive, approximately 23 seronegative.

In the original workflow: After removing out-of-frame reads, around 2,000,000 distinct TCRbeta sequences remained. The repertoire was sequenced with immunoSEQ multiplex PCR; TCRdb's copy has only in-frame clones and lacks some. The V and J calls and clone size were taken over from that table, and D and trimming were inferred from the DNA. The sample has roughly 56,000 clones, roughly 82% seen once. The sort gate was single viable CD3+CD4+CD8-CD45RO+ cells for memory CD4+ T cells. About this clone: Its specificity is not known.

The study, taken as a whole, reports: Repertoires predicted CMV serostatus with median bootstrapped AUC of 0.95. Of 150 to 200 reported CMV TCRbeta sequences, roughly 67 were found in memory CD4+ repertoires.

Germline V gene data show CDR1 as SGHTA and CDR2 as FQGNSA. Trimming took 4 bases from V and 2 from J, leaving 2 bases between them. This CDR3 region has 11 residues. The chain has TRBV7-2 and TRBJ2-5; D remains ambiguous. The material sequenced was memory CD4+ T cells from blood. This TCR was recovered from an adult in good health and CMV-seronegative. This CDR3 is CASSSQETQYF. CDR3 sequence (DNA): TGTGCCAGCAGCTCACAAGAGACCCAGTACTTC.